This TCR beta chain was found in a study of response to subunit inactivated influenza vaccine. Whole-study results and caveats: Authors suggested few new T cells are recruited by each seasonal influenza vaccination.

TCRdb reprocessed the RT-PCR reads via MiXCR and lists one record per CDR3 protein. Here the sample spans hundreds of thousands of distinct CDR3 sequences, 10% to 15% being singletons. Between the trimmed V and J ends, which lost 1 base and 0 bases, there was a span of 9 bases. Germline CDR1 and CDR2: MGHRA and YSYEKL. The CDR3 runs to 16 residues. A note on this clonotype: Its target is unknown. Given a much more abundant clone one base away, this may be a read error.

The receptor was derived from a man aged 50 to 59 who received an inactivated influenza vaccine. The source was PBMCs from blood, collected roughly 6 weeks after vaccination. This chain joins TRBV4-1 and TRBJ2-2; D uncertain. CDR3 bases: TGCGCCAGCAGCCAAGTTGGAGTCGCGAACACCGGGGAGCTGTTTTTT. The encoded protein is CASSQVGVANTGELFF.